This T cell receptor (beta chain) was found in a study of blood T cell repertoires in COVID-19. Germline CDR1 is MNHNY and CDR2 is SVGAGI (reference sequence). Trimming cost V 6 bases and J 4 bases; bases outside gene matches: 1. The CDR3 contains 13 residues. Source study methods: Estimated nucleated cell counts came from reference gene primer amplification. Method: immunoSEQ multiplex PCR; TCRdb's copy keeps in-frame clones and lacks some. D and trimming come from the DNA, and the V and J calls and clone size come from that table. The sample includes approximately 200,000 clones, more than 80% of them seen just once.

This receptor was obtained from an elderly woman with acute or convalescent COVID-19. The sequencing sample was made of peripheral blood. The chain recombines TRBV6-6 with TRBJ1-1, with 11 bases lining up with TRBD1. The CDR3 DNA follows: TGTGCCAGCAGCGGGACAGGGGGCACTGAAGCTTTCTTT. Translating gives CASSGTGGTEAFF.